The clone carrying this TCR beta chain has just a few counts. What it recognizes is unknown. TCRdb reanalysed the 5' RACE reads using MiXCR and keeps one entry per CDR3 protein. The table has 600,000 to 700,000 distinct CDR3 sequences, about 20% seen once. The data are from a study of identical twins. Findings and caveats of the study: The same donors were not followed; conclusions instead depended on cross-sectional statistical analysis. Modelling underestimated the level of out-of-frame TCR alpha sharing observed in monozygotic twins.

Per the germline V gene, CDR1 is SGHRS and CDR2 is YFSETQ. V lost 3 bases, J lost 5 bases, and 17 bases lay in between. CDR3 length equals 15 residues. These same data were also listed under a study on T cells expressing NK-cell markers. That study adds: Of the CD8+ T cell pool in 6 or 7 donors, about 1.0-8% was accounted for by dominant NKG2C+ clonotypes. Whether expanded NKG2C-expressing T cell clones recognize HCMV is unknown.

The chain couples TRBV5-1 to TRBJ2-5; D assignment may be TRBD1 or TRBD2 (5 bases each). The source material was PBMCs. This sequence was found in a woman younger than 30 in good health. The CDR3 sequence: CASSYGTAIEETQYF. CDR3 DNA sequence: TGCGCCAGCAGCTACGGGACCGCAATCGAGGAGACCCAGTACTTC.